The entry that follows covers one TCR beta chain sequence. The PCR ran on 60 Vbeta and 13 Jbeta primers. The method was immunoSEQ multiplex PCR; TCRdb's version includes in-frame clones alone and lacks a portion of them. Here the sample spans 200,000 to 250,000 clones, 60% to 85% being singletons. The data were obtained in a study of cytomegalovirus exposure and HLA in healthy donors. Trimming cost V 9 bases and J 2 bases, with 16 bases left between them. Per germline, CDR1 SNHLY and CDR2 FYNNEI. The CDR3 contains 14 residues. V usage is TRBV2 and J usage is TRBJ2-5, with D possibly matching TRBD1 (5 bases). The sample consisted of PBMCs. This receptor was obtained from a man aged 35-49 years in good health and CMV-seronegative. The CDR3 here is CARRKQGRQETQYF. In DNA, the CDR3 is TGTGCCAGGCGGAAGCAGGGTAGGCAAGAGACCCAGTACTTC.